A single sample is the source of the 27 T cell receptor beta chains below, sequenced in a study of T cells in Graves' hyperthyroidism and ophthalmopathy (dated by TCRdb to between 2018 and 2020). Receptor libraries were prepared by multiplex PCR. The sequencing machine was an Illumina HiSeq 2000. Amplification of TCR beta CDR3 regions was carried out from RNA transcripts. A first-round RT-PCR of the TCR CDR3 used the HTBI primer set with the Qiagen OneStep RT-PCR kit. TCRdb reanalyzed the raw reads on its own, using fastp at Q25 for trimming and MiXCR for clone calling, and kept in-frame beta chains. Identical CDR3 protein sequences are pooled into one entry, listed with their most common genes and DNA. This sample holds roughly 160,000 distinct CDR3 sequences; about 9.4% were observed only once. Around 21% of the sample belongs to the ten largest clones. The specimen sequenced was blood. The source of these receptors is a woman aged 18-29 years with Graves' hyperthyroidism that later progressed to Graves' ophthalmopathy.

The sample holds many counts of this clonotype. The chain couples TRBV28 to TRBJ2-7; 7 bases line up with TRBD1. The CDR3 runs 14 residues. Per germline, CDR1 MDHEN and CDR2 SYDVKM. The V segment lost 2 bases and the J segment 4 bases; nucleotides outside the gene matches: 5. CDR3 loop: CASSLPGQLYEQYF. The DNA of the CDR3 is TGTGCCAGCAGTTTACCGGGACAGCTATACGAGCAGTACTTC.

As to this clonotype: This may arise from a read error, as a much more abundant clone is one base away. The chain has TRBV6-2 or TRBV6-3 and TRBJ2-1; D is undetermined. The CDR3 spans 11 residues. Germline V gene data show CDR1 as MNHEY and CDR2 as SVGEGT. The CDR3 DNA sequence: TGTGCCAGCAGTTATCACAATGAGCAGTGCTTC. It specifies CASSYHNEQCF.

This clonotype occurred many times. The V and J genes are TRBV12-3 or TRBV12-4 and TRBJ1-1, with a weak D call TRBD1 (6 bases). This CDR3 has 15 amino acids. Trimming stripped 1 base from V and 3 bases from J, with 12 bases between. The chain's CDR3 is CASSLGPQGYTEAFF. The CDR3 DNA is TGTGCCAGCAGTTTAGGCCCACAGGGATACACTGAAGCTTTCTTT.

This clonotype was seen many times. The V and J genes are TRBV7-9 and TRBJ2-7; 11 bases are a match to TRBD1. This CDR3 region has 19 residues. CDR1 and CDR2 (germline): SEHNR, FQNEAQ (reference sequence). V shed 5 bases, J shed 1 base, and the junction held 16 bases outside the gene matches. DNA for the CDR3: TGTGCCAGCAGCCCTAAGGACCCCAGGGGACAGGGGGGATCCTACGAGCAGTACTTC. This sequence encodes CASSPKDPRGQGGSYEQYF.

The DNA for the CDR3 is TGTGCCAGTAGTGCCCGCCGAGGGGCTAGCACAGATACGCAGTATTTT. The encoded protein is CASSARRGASTDTQYF. The chain joins TRBV19 to TRBJ2-3; TRBD1 or TRBD2 may be the D gene (5 bases each). The CDR3 has 16 residues. Germline V gene lookup returns CDR1 LNHDA and CDR2 SQIVND (reference sequence). V was pared by 5 bases and J by 0 bases, with 15 bases between.

This clonotype was seen many times. J is TRBJ2-7 and V is TRBV13; 7 bases are shared with TRBD2. The trim removed 0 bases at V and 0 bases at J, leaving 11 bases unmatched. Germline V CDR1 and CDR2: PRHDT, FYEKMQ (reference sequence). The CDR3 covers 18 residues. The CDR3, as DNA: TGTGCCAGCAGCTTAGGGGGAGCAGCGGGGCCTAGCTCCTACGAGCAGTACTTC. Its translation: CASSLGGAAGPSSYEQYF.

This clonotype was found a few times. The chain recombines TRBV7-9 with TRBJ2-5, with 13 nucleotides matching TRBD2. Germline V lookup: CDR1 SEHNR, CDR2 FQNEAQ (reference sequence). The CDR3 runs to 21 residues. V trimming: 5 bases; J trimming: 0 bases; junction bases outside the gene matches: 18. CDR3 protein: CASSLRPRTSGRVRYQETQYF. CDR3 bases: TGTGCCAGCAGCCTTAGGCCCCGGACTAGCGGGAGAGTTAGGTACCAAGAGACCCAGTACTTC.

This clonotype was seen repeatedly, ten times or more. V and J are TRBV7-9 and TRBJ2-1; TRBD2 matches 13 bases. The CDR3 is made up of 15 amino acids. Germline-derived CDR1 and CDR2 are SEHNR and FQNEAQ (reference sequence). Trimming took 4 bases from V and 6 from J; bases not matched to a gene: 3. CDR3 in amino acids: CASSSTSGGGNEQFF. In DNA, the CDR3 is TGTGCCAGCAGCTCTACTAGCGGGGGGGGCAATGAGCAGTTCTTC.

This clonotype was picked up many times. The V gene is TRBV7-2, the J gene TRBJ2-7; D is tentatively TRBD1 or TRBD2 (5 bases each). The CDR3 length is 14 residues. Germline CDR1 reads SGHTA; CDR2 reads FQGNSA. V was shortened by 1 base and J by 3 bases, with 10 bases between the two germline ends. Here the CDR3 reads CASSLGGVVYEQYF. DNA of the CDR3: TGTGCCAGCAGCTTAGGAGGGGTGGTCTACGAGCAGTACTTC.

The chain employs TRBV28 and TRBJ1-5; weak D call: TRBD1 (5 bases). The CDR3 totals 15 residues. V lost 1 base and J 1 base, leaving 8 bases between the germline ends. Germline lookup yields CDR1 MDHEN and CDR2 SYDVKM. The CDR3 reads CASSLLRDSNQPQHF. The CDR3 DNA follows: TGTGCCAGCAGTTTATTAAGGGACAGCAATCAGCCCCAGCATTTT.

The V and J genes are TRBV10-3 and TRBJ2-3, with D possibly matching TRBD1 (5 bases). Germline CDR1 reads ENHRY; CDR2 reads SYGVKD. Deletions cut 7 bases from V and 3 bases from J, with 11 bases between. This CDR3 comprises 13 residues. CDR3 DNA: TGTGCCATCACCAGGAAGGGGACAGATACGCAGTATTTT. It is translated as CAITRKGTDTQYF.

This clonotype has ten or more counts. The V call is TRBV6-1, the J call TRBJ1-1; D might be TRBD1 (6 bases). Germline V gene data show CDR1 as MNHNS and CDR2 as SASEGT. This CDR3 spans 13 amino acids. V gave up 8 bases and J gave up 2 bases, with 12 bases separating them. The CDR3 DNA is TGTGCCAGCCAACAGGGCTCCAACACTGAAGCTTTCTTT. This sequence encodes CASQQGSNTEAFF.

In its sample, this clonotype was seen once. The chain combines TRBV3-1 with TRBJ2-3; 8 bases agree with TRBD2. J gave up 6 bases and V 4 bases, and 12 bases lay outside the gene matches. The length of the CDR3 is 16 residues. Germline CDR1 reads LGHDT; CDR2 reads YNNKEL (reference sequence). This CDR3 reads CASSRPGLAASDTQYF. DNA of the CDR3: TGTGCCAGCAGCCGACCTGGACTAGCAGCCTCGGATACGCAGTATTTT.

This clonotype was recorded many times. The chain is built from TRBV6-1 and TRBJ1-5, with 8 bases identical to TRBD1. The CDR3 is made up of 16 amino acids. The ends lost 6 bases at V and 7 bases at J; junction bases unmatched: 14. The germline CDR1 and CDR2 sequences are MNHNS and SASEGT. CDR3 DNA sequence: TGTGCCAGCAGCTACGGACCCAGGGGGCAGGGGCAGCCCCAGCATTTT. The encoded protein is CASSYGPRGQGQPQHF.

The sample holds many counts of this clonotype. The chain carries TRBV25-1 and TRBJ1-1; 11 nucleotides line up with TRBD1. This CDR3 has 16 residues. From germline, CDR1 is MGHDK and CDR2 SYGVNS. Trimming took 4 bases from V and 4 from J; bases not matched to a gene: 8. In nucleotides, the CDR3 is TGTGCCAGCAGTGGACGACCCGGGACAGGGGGCACTGAAGCTTTCTTT. Protein: CASSGRPGTGGTEAFF. Full variable domain (missing parts from reference TRBV25-1 and TRBJ1-1): EADIYQTPRYLVIGTGKKITLECSQTMGHDKMYWYQQDPGMELHLIHYSYGVNSTEKGDLSSESTVSRIRTEHFPLTLESARPSHTSQYLCASSGRPGTGGTEAFFGQGTRLTVV.

This clonotype was picked up many times. The J gene is TRBJ1-2, the V gene TRBV20-1, with D possibly matching TRBD1 (6 bases). The CDR3 covers 15 residues. Trimming took off 6 bases at V and 1 base at J, with 18 bases between the two ends. Germline CDR1 DFQATT, CDR2 SNEGSKA (reference sequence). CDR3 nucleotides: TGCAGTGCCCTTAACTTGGCAGGGGTTAACTATGGCTACACCTTC. Encoded protein: CSALNLAGVNYGYTF.

Many counts were recorded for this clonotype. The V gene is TRBV30, the J gene TRBJ1-1, with D uncertain. V was clipped by 1 base and J by 1 base, with 16 bases between them. CDR3 length equals 16 residues. The germline gives CDR1 GTSNPN, CDR2 SVGIG (reference sequence). In nucleotides, the CDR3 is TGTGCCTGGAGTGCCGAAGTTCGGGTGGGGAACACTGAAGCTTTCTTT. It is translated as CAWSAEVRVGNTEAFF.

This clonotype was counted at least ten times. The chain uses TRBV7-8 and TRBJ1-2, with 8 nucleotides matching TRBD1. The CDR3 runs to 15 residues. CDR1 is SGHVS, CDR2 FQNEAQ, per germline. Trimming at V came to 6 bases and at J to 7 bases, leaving 13 bases not matched to a gene. In DNA, the CDR3 is TGTGCCAGCAGTTATAATAGACAGGGGCAAGGTGGCTACACCTTC. Amino acids: CASSYNRQGQGGYTF. Variable domain in full (rest from reference TRBV7-8 and TRBJ1-2): GAGVSQSPRYKVAKRGQDVALRCDPISGHVSLFWYQQALGQGPEFLTYFQNEAQLDKSGLPSDRFFAERPEGSVSTLKIQRTQQEDSAVYLCASSYNRQGQGGYTFGSGTRLTVV.

This clonotype appeared many times. Written as DNA, the CDR3 is TGTGCCAGCAGCAGAGGCGTCGCCGGCTCCTACAATGAGCAGTTCTTC. Protein sequence: CASSRGVAGSYNEQFF. The chain combines TRBV11-2 with TRBJ2-1; unclear D gene. CDR1 is SGHAT and CDR2 is FQNNGV in the germline V gene. The CDR3 length is 16 residues. Trimming left V 5 bases short and J 0 bases short, with 14 bases between.

Concerning this clonotype itself: Given a much more abundant clone one base away, this may be a read error. The rearrangement joins TRBV18 to TRBJ1-1; 9 nucleotides align to TRBD1. There are 17 residues in the CDR3. The germline V gene has CDR1 KGHSH and CDR2 LQKENI. The CDR3: CASLPITGQGRNTEAFF. CDR3 sequence (DNA): TGTGCCAGCTTACCAATAACCGGACAGGGGAGGAACACTGAAGCTTTCTTT.

The sample holds many counts of this clonotype. J is TRBJ2-3 and V is TRBV7-8; 13 positions agree with TRBD2. From germline, CDR1 is SGHVS and CDR2 FQNEAQ. The J segment lost 4 bases and the V segment lost 3 bases, leaving 10 bases of the junction unmatched. The length of the CDR3 is 18 residues. The CDR3 DNA sequence: TGTGCCAGCAGCTTCATGGGACTAGCGGGGAAGGCTGCAGATACGCAGTATTTT. Its translation is CASSFMGLAGKAADTQYF.

V is TRBV7-3 and J is TRBJ2-3; 14 bases match TRBD2. CDR1 is SGHTA, CDR2 FQGTGA, per germline. V lost 2 bases to trimming and J lost 2 bases; unmatched junction nucleotides: 6. CDR3 length: 18 residues. CDR3 sequence: CASSLRGLAGGDTDTQYF. The CDR3 region has the DNA TGTGCCAGCAGCTTACGTGGACTAGCGGGGGGAGACACAGATACGCAGTATTTT.

In this sample, this clonotype turned up many times. The chain links TRBV20-1 to TRBJ1-5; 7 bases match TRBD1. This CDR3 comprises 14 residues. With V trimmed by 6 bases and J by 2 bases, 7 bases remained unmatched. In germline, CDR1 is DFQATT, CDR2 SNEGSKA (reference sequence). CDR3 bases: TGCAGTGCCCAAAGACAGGGAGGCAATCAGCCCCAGCATTTT. Translated: CSAQRQGGNQPQHF.

This clonotype showed up many times. This rearrangement joins TRBV14 to TRBJ2-7; 11 nucleotides agree with TRBD2. Germline-derived CDR1 and CDR2 are SGHDN and FVKESK. This CDR3 spans 14 amino acids. V lost 2 bases to trimming and J lost 5 bases; unmatched junction nucleotides: 2. The CDR3: CASSQSGLADEQYF. CDR3 nucleotide sequence: TGTGCCAGCAGCCAATCGGGACTAGCGGACGAGCAGTACTTC.

This clonotype was detected only a few times. V is TRBV5-8 and J is TRBJ2-3; 13 bases map to TRBD2. CDR1 and CDR2 from the germline V gene are SGHTS and YDEGEE. V gave up 1 base and J gave up 6 bases; unmatched junction bases: 5. The CDR3 contains 16 residues. The CDR3 protein is CASSLTSGGASDTQYF. The CDR3 DNA reads as TGTGCCAGCAGCTTGACTAGCGGGGGGGCTTCGGATACGCAGTATTTT.

This clonotype has more than one count but fewer than ten. In DNA, the CDR3 is TGCAGTGCTAGGGGGACAGGCATCTTAAACCCTGGCGACTACGAGCAGTACTTC. Translation: CSARGTGILNPGDYEQYF. V usage is TRBV20-1 and J usage is TRBJ2-7; 8 positions match TRBD1. Germline CDR1 reads DFQATT; CDR2 reads SNEGSKA (reference sequence). This CDR3 has 18 residues. The V gene end was trimmed by 3 bases and the J gene end by 3 bases; junction bases not matched to a gene: 19.

This clonotype was seen ten or more times. V gene TRBV7-9 combines with J gene TRBJ2-3, with D possibly TRBD2 on 5 matching bases. The CDR3 contains 15 residues. Per germline, CDR1 SEHNR and CDR2 FQNEAQ (reference sequence). Trimming cost V 5 bases and J 2 bases, with 14 bases left between them. CDR3 bases: TGTGCCAGCAGCACAGAGAGACTATTCACAGATACGCAGTATTTT. Encoded protein: CASSTERLFTDTQYF.